This entry concerns a single T cell receptor beta chain. Its matching antigen is unknown. This sample was included in a study of cytomegalovirus exposure and HLA in healthy donors. The ends were cut back, 2 bases at V and 4 bases at J, with 6 bases in the middle. This CDR3 comprises 13 residues. Germline V lookup: CDR1 LNHDA, CDR2 SQIVND (reference sequence). Findings and limits, study-wide: In a later analysis, donors in an Asian-associated ancestry cluster reportedly had fewer N-insertions in productive TCRs than the cohort mean.

The PCR ran on 60 Vbeta and 13 Jbeta primers. The table came from immunoSEQ multiplex PCR; TCRdb's copy has only in-frame clones and leaves some out. This table holds about 160,000 clones, 70% to 80% found once. What was sequenced was PBMCs. The sequence came from a man aged 18-30 years in good health and CMV-seropositive. The chain carries TRBV19 and TRBJ1-5; maybe TRBD1 (5 bases). CDR3 protein: CASSISGNQPQHF. CDR3 DNA: TGTGCCAGTAGTATATCAGGGAATCAGCCCCAGCATTTT.